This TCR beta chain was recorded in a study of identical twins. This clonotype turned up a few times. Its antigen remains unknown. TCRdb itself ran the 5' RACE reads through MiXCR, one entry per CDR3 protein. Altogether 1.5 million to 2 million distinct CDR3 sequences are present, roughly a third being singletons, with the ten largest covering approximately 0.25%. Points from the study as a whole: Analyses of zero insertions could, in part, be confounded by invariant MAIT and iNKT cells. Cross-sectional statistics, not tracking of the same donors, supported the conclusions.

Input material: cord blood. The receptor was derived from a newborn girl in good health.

In DNA form, the CDR3 reads TGCAGTGCTGACCTTAGCGGGGTAGTAAGGAATGAGCAGTTCTTC. Encoded protein: CSADLSGVVRNEQFF. The gene calls are TRBV20-1 and TRBJ2-1; 8 nucleotides match TRBD2. The trim removed 5 bases at V and 7 bases at J, leaving 13 bases unmatched. The CDR3 runs 15 residues. The V gene's germline CDR1 is DFQATT and CDR2 SNEGSKA (reference sequence).